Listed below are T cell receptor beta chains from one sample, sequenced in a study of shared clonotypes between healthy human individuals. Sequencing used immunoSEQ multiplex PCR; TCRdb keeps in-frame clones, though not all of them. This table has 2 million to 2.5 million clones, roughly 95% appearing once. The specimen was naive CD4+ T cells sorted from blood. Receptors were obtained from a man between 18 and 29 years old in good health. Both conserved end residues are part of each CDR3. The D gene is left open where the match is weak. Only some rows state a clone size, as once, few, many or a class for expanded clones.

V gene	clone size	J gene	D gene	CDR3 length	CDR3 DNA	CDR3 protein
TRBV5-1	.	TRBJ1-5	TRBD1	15	TGCGCCAGCAGCTTGGGGACAGGGCCCAATCAGCCCCAGCATTTT	CASSLGTGPNQPQHF
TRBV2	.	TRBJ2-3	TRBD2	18	TGTGCCAGCAGCCGACAACTAGCGGGAGGCCCTTTTGGGGCGACGCAGTATTTT	CASSRQLAGGPFGATQYF
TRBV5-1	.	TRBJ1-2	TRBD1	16	TGCGCCAGCAGCTTGGGAGTTGGGACAGGGACTTTTGGCTACACCTTC	CASSLGVGTGTFGYTF
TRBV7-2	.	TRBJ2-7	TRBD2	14	TGTGCCAGCGAGATTCGGCTAGCGGGCGACGAGCAGTACTTC	CASEIRLAGDEQYF
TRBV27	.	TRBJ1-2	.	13	TGTGCCAGCAGTTCTGACAGGAACTATGGCTACACCTTC	CASSSDRNYGYTF
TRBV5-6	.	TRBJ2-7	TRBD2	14	TGTGCCAGCAGCTTTGGCGGGAGTTCCCACGAGCAGTACTTC	CASSFGGSSHEQYF
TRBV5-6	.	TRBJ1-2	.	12	TGTGCCAGCAGGTTACAGGGAAATGGCTACACCTTC	CASRLQGNGYTF
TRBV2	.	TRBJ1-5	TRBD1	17	TGTGCCAGCAGTCCTGCAGGGGGCCCTGGACGGGGTCAGCCCCAGCATTTT	CASSPAGGPGRGQPQHF
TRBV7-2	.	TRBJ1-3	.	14	TGTGCCAGCAGCTTAGCCACCACTGGAAACACCATATATTTT	CASSLATTGNTIYF
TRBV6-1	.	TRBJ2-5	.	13	TGTGCCAGCAGCGGCGGACCTCAAGAGACCCAGTACTTC	CASSGGPQETQYF
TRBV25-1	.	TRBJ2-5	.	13	TGTGCCAGCAGTGAATGGGCGTCGGAGACCCAGTACTTC	CASSEWASETQYF
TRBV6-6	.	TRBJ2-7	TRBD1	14	TGTGCCAGCAGTAAGGGGACAGGGGCCGGCGAGCAGTACTTC	CASSKGTGAGEQYF
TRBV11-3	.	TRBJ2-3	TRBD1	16	TGTGCCAGCAGCTTAAGAGACAGGGGGCTGGCAGATACGCAGTATTTT	CASSLRDRGLADTQYF
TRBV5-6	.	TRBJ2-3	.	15	TGTGCCAGCAGCTTGGACGTAGTTGGGGGCAATACGCAGTATTTT	CASSLDVVGGNTQYF
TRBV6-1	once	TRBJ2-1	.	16	TGTGCCAGCAGTGAAACCGGGGCCAGAGGATACAATGAGCAGTTCTTC	CASSETGARGYNEQFF
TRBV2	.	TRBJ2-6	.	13	TGTGCCAGCAGGGTAGGGGGGGCCAACGTCCTGACTTTC	CASRVGGANVLTF
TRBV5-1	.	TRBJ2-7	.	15	TGCGCCAGCAGCTTCCTATCAGGGAAGCCCTACGAGCAGTACTTC	CASSFLSGKPYEQYF
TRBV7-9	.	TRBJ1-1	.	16	TGTGCCAGCAGCTTAGGATTACGGAACATGAACACTGAAGCTTTCTTT	CASSLGLRNMNTEAFF
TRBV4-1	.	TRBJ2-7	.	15	TGCGCCAGCAGCCAAGATCCCACAGTTTCCTACGAGCAGTACTTC	CASSQDPTVSYEQYF
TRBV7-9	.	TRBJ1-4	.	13	TGTGCCAGCAGCCGACCGACGAATGAAAAACTGTTTTTT	CASSRPTNEKLFF
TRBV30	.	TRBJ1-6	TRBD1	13	TGTGCCTGGACAGGGGGCTCTAATTCACCCCTCCACTTT	CAWTGGSNSPLHF
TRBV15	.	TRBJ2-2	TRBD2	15	TGTGCCACCAGCAGAGTTCTAGCGGGAGCCGGGGAGCTGTTTTTT	CATSRVLAGAGELFF
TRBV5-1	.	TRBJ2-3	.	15	TGCGCCAGCAGCTTGTCCGGCGGAGCCACAGATACGCAGTATTTT	CASSLSGGATDTQYF
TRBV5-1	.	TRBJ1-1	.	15	TGCGCCAGCAGCTTGGAGGGTACCGCTTACACTGAAGCTTTCTTT	CASSLEGTAYTEAFF
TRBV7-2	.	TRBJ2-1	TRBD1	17	TGTGCCAGCAGCTTAACTTCCGGGACAGGGTACTACAATGAGCAGTTCTTC	CASSLTSGTGYYNEQFF
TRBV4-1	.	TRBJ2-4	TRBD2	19	TGCGCCAGCAGCCAAGATCCGGGACTAGCGGAGAGAGCCAAAAACATTCAGTACTTC	CASSQDPGLAERAKNIQYF
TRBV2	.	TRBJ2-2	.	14	TGTGCCAGCAAGGAGCTTGTCAACACCGGGGAGCTGTTTTTT	CASKELVNTGELFF
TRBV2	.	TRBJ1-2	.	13	TGTGCCAGCAGTGAAGGGGGGACCTATGGCTACACCTTC	CASSEGGTYGYTF
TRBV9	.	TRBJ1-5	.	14	TGTGCCAGCAGCGTTGGGCAGGGAGGTCAGCCCCAGCATTTT	CASSVGQGGQPQHF
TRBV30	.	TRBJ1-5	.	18	TGTGCCTGGAGTCCCAGGCCGAGCCTTAAAAAAGAAAATCAGCCCCAGCATTTT	CAWSPRPSLKKENQPQHF
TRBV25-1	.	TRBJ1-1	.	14	TGTGCCAGCAGTGAATACTCTGACTCGGCGCGGGCTTTCTTT	CASSEYSDSARAFF
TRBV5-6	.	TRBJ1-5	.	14	TGTGCCAGCAGCTCGTCGGGGGGCCGGCAGCCCCAGCATTTT	CASSSSGGRQPQHF
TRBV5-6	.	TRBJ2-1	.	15	TGTGCCAGCAGCTTGGTAAGAGGGGACTACAATGAGCAGTTCTTC	CASSLVRGDYNEQFF
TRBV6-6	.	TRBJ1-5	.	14	TGTGCCAGCAGTTACCAACCCCTAGTTGAGCCCCAGCATTTT	CASSYQPLVEPQHF
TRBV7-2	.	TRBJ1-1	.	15	TGTGCCAGCAGCCCCATGCGGGCAGGGGACACTGAAGCTTTCTTT	CASSPMRAGDTEAFF
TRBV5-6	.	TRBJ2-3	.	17	TGTGCCAGCAGCGAAACGGGACGCCCTCTCAGCACAGATACGCAGTATTTT	CASSETGRPLSTDTQYF
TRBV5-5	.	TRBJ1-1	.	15	TGTGCCAGCAGCTTGGCAGACGGGGTTTGGACTGAAGCTTTCTTT	CASSLADGVWTEAFF
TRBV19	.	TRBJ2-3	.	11	TGTGCCAGTGCTAGCACAGATACGCAGTATTTT	CASASTDTQYF
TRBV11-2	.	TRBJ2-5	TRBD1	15	TGTGCCAGCAGCTTAAGGGGACAGGGGCAAGAGACCCAGTACTTC	CASSLRGQGQETQYF
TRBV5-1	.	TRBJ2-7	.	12	TGCGCCAGCAGCGTATCAGGGGCCGAGCAGTACTTC	CASSVSGAEQYF
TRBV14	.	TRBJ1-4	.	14	TGTGCCAGCAGCCAAGACAGAATCAATGAAAAACTGTTTTTT	CASSQDRINEKLFF
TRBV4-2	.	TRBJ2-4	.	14	TGTGCCAGCAGCCAGGCTGATATGGGGGACATTCAGTACTTC	CASSQADMGDIQYF
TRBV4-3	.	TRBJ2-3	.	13	TGCGCCAGCAGCCAAGAACGCACAGATACGCAGTATTTT	CASSQERTDTQYF
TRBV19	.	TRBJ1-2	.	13	TGTGCCAGTAGTGAGGGCAGGCGCTATGGCTACACCTTC	CASSEGRRYGYTF
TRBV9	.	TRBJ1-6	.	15	TGTGCCAGCAGCGTTGACCCGGAGACGAGTTCACCCCTCCACTTT	CASSVDPETSSPLHF
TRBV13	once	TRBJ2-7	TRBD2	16	TGTGCCAGCAGCTCCCGGACTAGCGGGGGGTTGATGGAGCAGTACTTC	CASSSRTSGGLMEQYF
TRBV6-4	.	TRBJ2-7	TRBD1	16	TGTGCCAGCCACCGGGACAGGGGGATTATTTACTACGAGCAGTACTTC	CASHRDRGIIYYEQYF